This entry is about one T cell receptor (beta chain). Its antigen remains unidentified. After expansion with viral peptide pools in the ViraFEST assay, antigen-specific CD4+ T cells were sequenced. Following a 10-day culture, CD4+ T cells were purified. Subjects were given two BNT162b2 or mRNA-1273 vaccine doses. The repertoire was sequenced with immunoSEQ multiplex PCR; TCRdb's copy has only in-frame clones and lacks some. In the table there are around 32,000 clones, over 55% of which are singletons. This record comes from a study of vaccination effects on CD4 cells after COVID-19. The sequenced sample was CD4+ T cells from PBMCs cultured with SARS-CoV-2 spike peptides, obtained after COVID-19 vaccination. The source is a human donor who received a COVID-19 vaccine.

The CDR3 sequence: CASSTLTGGNYGYTF. CDR3 nucleotide sequence: TGTGCCAGTAGTACCCTCACAGGGGGCAACTATGGCTACACCTTC. The chain recombines TRBV19 with TRBJ1-2, with 9 bases identical to TRBD1. Trimming cost V 4 bases and J 2 bases; bases outside gene matches: 5. Per germline, CDR1 LNHDA and CDR2 SQIVND (reference sequence). The CDR3 extends over 15 amino acids.